This T cell receptor beta chain was sequenced in a study of T cell repertoires in cytomegalovirus infection. Study as a whole: An indication of both CMV infection and matching HLA type came from public TCR beta signatures. Study results and limitations: HLA-C-restricted CMV-specific TCR beta clonotypes prevailed in the ex vivo response.

The CDR3 spans 15 residues. Germline CDR1 and CDR2: SGHTA and FQGNSA. J gave up 2 bases and V 4 bases, and 3 bases lay outside the gene matches. TCRdb processed the reads anew with MiXCR; each CDR3 protein has one entry. The table includes about 160,000 distinct CDR3 sequences, about 20% detected once. Regarding this clonotype: Its antigen remains unknown.

This clonotype was obtained from a human donor in good health (CMV status not recorded). Some clones in this sample may be carry-over from other donors' samples. This chain links TRBV7-2 with TRBJ2-7; 12 positions agree with TRBD2. The material was CD8+ T cells from cultured PBMCs, obtained from culture after CMV antigen stimulation. The CDR3 DNA reads as TGTGCCAGCAGCTCCGGACTAGCGGGGACCTACGAGCAGTACTTC. This encodes CASSSGLAGTYEQYF.